This TCR beta chain stems from a study of Graves' ophthalmopathy and Graves' hyperthyroidism (dated by TCRdb to 2016 to 2019). For context, the study as a whole: Peripheral blood was collected at initial diagnosis, before any treatment. To tell Graves' ophthalmopathy apart from Graves' hyperthyroidism, and to predict which patients would progress to ophthalmopathy, the study relied on TCR beta repertoire signatures. In total, around 140 blood samples were TCR-sequenced: 43 ophthalmopathy, some 75 hyperthyroidism and approximately 17 hyperthyroidism-to-ophthalmopathy patients. To explore V-J signatures that separate ophthalmopathy from hyperthyroidism, a discovery set of more than 95 patients was enrolled, consisting of more than 40 with ophthalmopathy and some 56 with stable hyperthyroidism. For independent validation, a separate cohort was made up of 18 hyperthyroidism patients plus 17 patients who later progressed from hyperthyroidism to ophthalmopathy. In about six hyperthyroidism patients, the T-cell repertoires found in thyroid tissue were compared with those found in blood. Following sampling, methimazole starting at 30 mg daily was administered to hyperthyroidism patients, and high-dose intravenous methylprednisolone was administered to ophthalmopathy patients. The approximately 100 discovery patients were randomly split 7:3 into training and test sets.

As regards this clonotype: Its antigen remains undetermined. No much larger clone is present one base from it, and per-base qualities are unavailable.

For repertoire sequencing, the TCR beta CDR3 regions were amplified from RNA transcripts. A first-round RT-PCR used HTBI primers with the Qiagen OneStep RT-PCR kit, followed by a second-round multiplex PCR, size selection and purification. The libraries underwent paired-end sequencing with 100 bp reads on an Illumina HiSeq2000. On the study's bioinformatics: Reads were processed with SOAPnuke, discarding reads with adapters, uncalled bases, mean Phred below 15, or no exact constant-primer or identifier match. High-quality paired reads were merged with COPE v1.2.5. Each unique nucleotide sequence was treated as a clonotype, and MiTCR v1.1 was used to align the clonotypes to the IMGT TRB V, D and J references. Only V-J combinations with frequency above 0.0001 were analysed, covering over 98% of repertoires. For each V-J combination, a TCR clonal expansion and chaos score was defined as the ratio of F50 clonal expansion to chaos observed in the TCRdist matrix. Welch's t-statistics and random forest were used to reduce the features to approximately 13 V-J combinations, which were then used as input to a naive Bayes classifier. The similarity between thyroid and blood repertoires was quantified using the Morisita-Horn index. TCRdb reworked the public reads: Q25 trimming with fastp, MiXCR clone assembly, productive beta chains retained. A single entry per CDR3 protein holds the most common genes and DNA from its merged rows. TCRdb assigned the V and J calls; the authors' analysis was not used. Within this sample are about half a million distinct CDR3 sequences, with roughly an eighth of them counted one time only. The ten largest clones add up to 8% to 10% of the sample.

From its cysteine to its phenylalanine, the CDR3 spans 12 amino acids. Only the CDR3 DNA is retained, 36 bases long and in frame from the first base. CDR1 and CDR2, per the germline V gene, are MNHNS and SASEGT. V is pared back by 7 bases and J by 5 bases, with 8 bases lying between the germline termini. The ophthalmopathy patients had moderately to severely active disease, with a Clinical Activity Score of 3 or higher, a NOSPECS grade of 4 or higher, and a disease duration of less than 3 months. Patients were excluded if they had other autoimmune diseases, uncontrolled infections, pregnancy or lactation. Diagnosis was based on clinical symptoms, serum thyroxine, TRAb, thyroid ultrasound and orbital computed tomography. Using Ficoll-Paque density gradient centrifugation, PBMCs were isolated from approximately 11 ml of fresh peripheral blood. Total RNA was extracted with Trizol reagent and quality-checked on an Agilent 2100 Bioanalyzer.

What the research found in general, with its limitations: Most of the expanded thyroid clonotypes with a frequency above 0.001 were also detected in blood, and it was suggested that the thyroid immune response may be reflected by blood repertoires. In cross-validation, the 13-signature model distinguished ophthalmopathy from stable hyperthyroidism with around 90% sensitivity and 81.08% specificity, while in the test set the corresponding values were approximately 79% and 70%. In validation, the model predicted ophthalmopathy progression with about 71% sensitivity and about 73% specificity; roughly 12 predicted patients were CT-confirmed with GO in a median of 6.5 months. Sample size was not predetermined statistically, and investigators were not blinded to group allocation.

This sequence originates from a woman in her thirties with Graves' ophthalmopathy. Donor details come from another sample of the same person, matched by shared clones. The chain joins TRBV6-1 to TRBJ1-4, with no confidently assigned D gene. Specimen: blood. The CDR3: CASIGVNEKLFF. At the DNA level, the sequence is TGTGCCAGCATTGGCGTAAATGAAAAACTGTTTTTT.